This T cell receptor (beta chain) was documented in a study of cytomegalovirus exposure and HLA in healthy donors (dated by TCRdb to about 2017). Context from the whole study: An earlier analysis of several hundred of the donors reported around 280 Gb of sequence data and 117 million unique TCR beta sequences obtained from some 200 million T cells. An early release that covered approximately 600 HLA-typed donors contained about 300 gigabases of sequencing data and around 85 million unique TCR sequences. Of the 300 to 400 genotyped donors, 81% fell in the genetic ancestry cluster associated with self-reported Caucasian donors. The study was designed to test whether signatures of past pathogen exposure could be identified by cataloging public T cell receptors. The T cell repertoires of some 670 subjects were profiled by immunosequencing and related to cytomegalovirus serostatus. A separate validation cohort of 90 to 150 different subjects was used in addition to the 666-subject first cohort. To predict cytomegalovirus infection status, the study brought together high-throughput TCR immunosequencing, statistical association of individual TCRs with disease status, and machine learning. In a later analysis, previously published TCR beta repertoires from 550 to 700 donors were re-analyzed and high-resolution HLA genotyping was added so that TCR occurrence patterns could be studied. In the later analysis, no new phenotypic data were used to find candidate immune exposures; instead, reliance was placed on TCR beta sequences and their occurrence across donors. To decide whether each TCR beta V gene segment behaved as functional or pseudogenic, an earlier analysis of some 600 of the donors relied on high-throughput TCR beta sequencing. Alongside the repertoire data, information on donor age, sex, ethnicity and CMV serostatus was compiled. A later genetic analysis took genome-wide SNP genotypes for about three fifths of the 666 donors and used that subset as a discovery cohort. Every repertoire in the discovery cohort had been generated on one and the same sequencing platform. Both class I and class II loci were covered by HLA typing, at four-digit resolution. The number of donors typed differed by locus, with roughly 629-640 for A, B, C, DRB1 and DQB1, more than 500 for DQA1, approximately 580 for DPA1, and approximately 470 for DPB1. Roughly five DR-DQ haplotypes were handled as single units for association and clustering because linkage in the cohort was strong. Across 300 to 400 genotyped donors of the cohort, an average of approximately 240,000 unique TCR beta nucleotide sequences per donor were sequenced, and 15% to 20% of those sequences were non-productive.

With respect to this clone: What antigen it recognizes has not been identified. One base away there is no much larger clone; base qualities are not given.

In total, more than 500 healthy bone marrow donors made up the cohort. At the time of sampling, every cohort member was nominally healthy, though immune exposures that went unrecorded were likely present. The donor was CMV seropositive and was included in the group of 300 or so seropositive cohort members. A peripheral blood sample was collected from each donor, and TCR beta sequencing was performed on peripheral blood mononuclear cells. Genomic DNA was extracted from the blood cell samples with the Qiagen DNeasy Blood Extraction Kit. V gives up 1 base and J gives up 3 bases, and the segment between their germline ends measures 8 bases. The CDR3 spans 14 residues, from the cysteine through the phenylalanine. Kept here is only the CDR3 DNA, which spans 42 bases and is read in frame from base 1. Based on the germline V gene, the CDR1 and CDR2 sequences are SGHTS and YDEGEE. Library prep was done by the immunoSEQ multiplex PCR assay. For the multiplex PCR, a mixture combining 60 forward primers for TCR Vbeta segments and 13 reverse primers for TCR Jbeta segments was used. Amplification of the CDR3 region of rearranged TCR beta genes was performed with a multiplex PCR assay on genomic DNA. The Illumina HiSeq System was used to sequence the amplified TCR beta libraries as 87-base-pair reads. The paper's data handling went like this. In a later analysis, tens of millions of unique TCR beta chains were counted across the 650 to 750 repertoires, and roughly 11 million of these chains were shared by at least two donors. A nearest-neighbor algorithm error-corrected the raw reads and collapsed the reads into unique sequences, merging closely related sequences to remove PCR and sequencing errors. Alignment of CDR3 sequences to IMGT reference sequences was used to assign V, D and J gene segments. For a sequence to be retained, at least a six-nucleotide match to both a V gene segment and a J gene segment was required. A rearrangement was called productive if the CDR3 had no stop codons and remained in frame with V and J, and every other rearrangement was called non-productive. CDR3 was defined according to IMGT convention as the region running from the second conserved V-encoded cysteine to the conserved J-encoded phenylalanine. In an earlier analysis of more than 550 of the donors, sequences lacking an unambiguous match to a single V gene segment were excluded. An earlier analysis of over 450 of the donors classified V segments as functional when productive rearrangements were above 56.7% and as segregating when the standard deviation between donors was above 5%. A statistical classification framework was built for diagnosing cytomegalovirus status from the catalog of TCR beta chain sequences. In a later analysis, TCR nucleotide sequences were compared against IMGT/GENE-DB human TR gene sequences so that V and J genes could be assigned. Using the TCRdist pipeline, a later analysis assigned CDR3 sequences along with most-parsimonious VDJ recombination scenarios. In a later analysis, each TCR beta chain was defined by its CDR3 amino acid sequence together with its V-gene family, and reads without a unique V-gene family were excluded. As a way to deal with suspected cross-contamination and a sequencing artifact, a later analysis dropped approximately 570 nucleotide sequences that were highly shared and had low generation probability. For each public chain, a later analysis derived a clonal expansion index from normalized ranks of inferred template counts within each repertoire. Generation probabilities in a later analysis came from a VDJ recombination model fitted to out-of-frame rearrangements, and those results were checked against IGoR. In a later analysis, hypergeometric tests were used to score TCR-TCR, TCR-HLA and TCR-CMV co-occurrence, with a repertoire-size bias correction applied to TCR pairs. In a later analysis, false discovery rates were estimated by permuting HLA or CMV assignments 20 times. A later analysis grouped co-occurring TCRs with DBSCAN, adding TCRdist sequence similarity when clustering within HLA-allele-positive subsets. Co-occurrence clustering excluded repertoires with fewer than 30,000 or more than 120,000 public chains, plus five with anomalous nucleotide sharing. TCRdb stores this immuneACCESS table with in-frame sequences only. Part of the clones is absent; in the studies checked, under half of the shortfall reflects unresolved V genes, and no reason is known for the rest. V, J and clone size are taken as reported in that table, and D and trimming were inferred from the DNA itself. The sample data list approximately 100,000 clones, and 60% to 80% of these were observed just once. The top ten constitute 2.6% of the sample.

Study-wide findings and limitations: The presence/absence analyses assumed that sequencing depth was roughly uniform across donors, and that assumption may not be true. A later analysis found that TCR association rates varied across HLA loci, with DRB1 alleles showing the most associated TCRs and HLA-C alleles the fewest. At a false discovery rate of 0.05, a later analysis linked about 16,000 TCR beta sequences to specific HLA alleles. Because some donors lacked HLA typing at each locus, the association tests relied only on the typed subset. The study listed approximately 150 TCR beta chains as associated with cytomegalovirus. Correlated functional status among segregating V segments might be attributable to linkage disequilibrium, but an unknown experimental factor could not be ruled out. Most TCR sequences were observed very rarely across donors, whereas some public TCRs were present in many individuals. Seventeen rarely observed V segments, including chromosome 9 orphons, were excluded from the earlier analysis of about 500 of the donors because counts were too low. The authors suggested that the approach could potentially be generalized to other disease states and immunological phenotypes. When HLA alleles, especially DR and DQ, strongly co-occurred, attributing TCR associations to individual alleles was difficult. In a later analysis, HLA-associated TCR beta chains were found to be more clonally expanded and to have lower generation probabilities than equally common non-associated chains. CMV serostatus was the only immune exposure information available for the cohort. According to a later genetic analysis, donors in an Asian-associated ancestry cluster had fewer N-insertions in productive TCRs than the roughly 700-donor mean. Only TCR beta chains were sequenced in this cohort, and the absence of alpha or paired-chain data limited detectable features. In an earlier analysis of about 600 of the donors, most TCR beta V segments appeared in productive rearrangements about 87% or about 30% of the time, broadly matching IMGT annotations. A cluster of highly shared sequence variants was judged likely to represent a technical artifact of the sequencing pipeline. Several of the top co-occurrence clusters appeared to be linked to parvovirus B19, influenza, CMV and Epstein-Barr virus, according to a later analysis. In a later analysis, most CMV-associated TCR beta chains were found to appear HLA-restricted, with HLA associations seemingly driven largely by CMV exposure. V-gene and J-gene trimming of TCR beta chains was associated with a missense DCLRE1C variant in a later genetic analysis, and the association was replicated in an independent cohort. A further reported finding was that TCR beta sequences accurately predicted the HLA-A and HLA-B alleles for most subjects in the first cohort. In vitro tests confirmed that a few of the cytomegalovirus-associated TCR beta chains recognize cytomegalovirus antigens. The classifier was reported to diagnose cytomegalovirus status with high specificity and sensitivity in both the original cohort and the validation cohort. Some IMGT-functional V segments, including TRBV6-2 and TRBV6-3, could not be told apart with the 87-base-pair reads, so those segments were excluded.

The sample was PBMCs. The receptor was derived from a middle-aged man in good health and CMV-seropositive. This receptor chain uses TRBV5-8 and TRBJ1-5; the D gene identity is not certain. The sequence in DNA is TGTGCCAGCAGCTTGTTGGGCAACAATCAGCCCCAGCATTTT. This sequence encodes CASSLLGNNQPQHF.